Listed below are T cell receptor beta chains from one sample, sequenced in a study of cytomegalovirus exposure and HLA in healthy donors. Sequenced by immunoSEQ multiplex PCR; TCRdb stores in-frame clones only, minus some. Recorded for this sample: some 110,000 clones. What was sequenced was PBMCs. These receptors were collected from a man aged 35 to 55 in good health and CMV-seronegative. Each CDR3 is given with its conserved first and last residue. Each record gives: CDR3 length, D gene, J gene, V gene, CDR3 protein, CDR3 DNA. The D gene is left open where the match is weak.

15 NA TRBJ1-3 TRBV19 CASSRTGPIGNTIYF TGTGCCAGTAGCAGAACAGGACCGATCGGAAACACCATATATTTT
15 NA TRBJ1-2 TRBV7-2 CASSPILQGNLGYTF TGTGCCAGCAGCCCAATCCTCCAGGGGAATTTAGGCTACACCTTC
15 NA TRBJ2-4 TRBV4-2 CASSQGTGGWNIQYF TGTGCCAGCAGCCAGGGGACCGGAGGGTGGAACATTCAGTACTTC
15 TRBD2 TRBJ2-7 TRBV5-8 CASSLGPSGSYEQYF TGTGCCAGCAGCTTGGGTCCTAGCGGGAGCTACGAGCAGTACTTC
12 NA TRBJ2-1 TRBV10-3 CAISARENEQFF TGTGCCATCTCGGCCAGGGAAAATGAGCAGTTCTTC
14 NA TRBJ1-4 TRBV4-1 CASSQDERNEKLFF TGCGCCAGCAGCCAAGATGAACGGAATGAAAAACTGTTTTTT
18 TRBD2 TRBJ2-5 TRBV4-1 CASSHWFLGGRPGETQYF TGCGCCAGCAGCCATTGGTTTCTCGGCGGGAGGCCTGGGGAGACCCAGTACTTC
14 NA TRBJ2-7 TRBV27 CASSPDRYNYEQYF TGTGCCAGCAGCCCTGACAGGTATAACTACGAGCAGTACTTC
12 NA TRBJ2-1 TRBV5-1 CASSLEGNEQFF TGCGCCAGCAGCTTGGAGGGGAATGAGCAGTTCTTC
14 NA TRBJ2-7 TRBV27 CASSLSAGYNEQYF TGTGCCAGCAGTTTATCAGCAGGGTATAACGAGCAGTACTTC
14 TRBD2 TRBJ2-5 TRBV5-4 CASSFLAGAETQYF TGTGCCAGCAGCTTTTTAGCGGGAGCAGAGACCCAGTACTTC
13 TRBD1 TRBJ1-1 TRBV9 CASSRGGYTEAFF TGTGCCAGCTCCAGAGGGGGCTACACTGAAGCTTTCTTT
15 TRBD2 TRBJ2-2 TRBV6-5 CASSRLAGNTGELFF TGTGCCAGCAGTAGACTAGCGGGTAACACCGGGGAGCTGTTTTTT
18 NA TRBJ2-1 TRBV19 CASSNHQRQRGIFNEQFF TGTGCCAGTAGCAATCACCAGCGTCAAAGGGGTATTTTCAATGAGCAGTTCTTC
15 TRBD2 TRBJ2-7 TRBV5-4 CASSGGTSDSYEQYF TGTGCCAGCAGCGGCGGGACTAGCGACTCCTACGAGCAGTACTTC
15 NA TRBJ2-1 TRBV19 CASSIDRSSYNEQFF TGTGCCAGTAGTATCGACAGGAGCTCCTACAATGAGCAGTTCTTC
14 TRBD2 TRBJ2-7 TRBV5-4 CASSLGLAGVEQYF TGTGCCAGCAGCTTGGGGCTAGCGGGAGTTGAGCAGTACTTC
13 TRBD1 TRBJ2-7 TRBV5-1 CASSLDRGYEQYF TGCGCCAGCAGCTTGGACAGGGGGTACGAGCAGTACTTC
15 NA TRBJ2-7 TRBV6-4 CASSDPRTAAYEQYF TGTGCCAGCAGTGACCCAAGGACTGCCGCCTACGAGCAGTACTTC
18 TRBD2 TRBJ2-4 TRBV5-6 CASSLAPPASGRGNIQYF TGTGCCAGCAGCTTGGCCCCCCCGGCTAGCGGGAGGGGTAACATTCAGTACTTC
12 NA TRBJ2-3 TRBV25-1 CASSGSTDTQYF TGTGCCAGCTCAGGGAGCACAGATACGCAGTATTTT
16 TRBD2 TRBJ2-7 TRBV6-6 CASTNPLAGGPDEQYF TGTGCCAGCACCAATCCACTAGCGGGAGGGCCCGACGAGCAGTACTTC
16 NA TRBJ2-1 TRBV7-8 CASSVKEVSPGHEQFF TGTGCCAGCAGCGTTAAAGAGGTCTCCCCAGGGCATGAGCAGTTCTTC
13 NA TRBJ1-5 TRBV6-1 CASSRDNSQPQHF TGTGCCAGCAGTCGGGACAACAGTCAGCCCCAGCATTTT
15 TRBD2 TRBJ2-3 TRBV5-1 CASTRTSSDTDTQYF TGCGCCAGCACCCGGACTAGCTCAGACACAGATACGCAGTATTTT
15 NA TRBJ2-2 TRBV11-2 CASSSRAGSTGELFF TGTGCCAGCAGTTCCAGGGCGGGGAGCACCGGGGAGCTGTTTTTT
16 NA TRBJ1-1 TRBV11-1 CASSRIGHGENTEAFF TGTGCCAGCAGCCGAATAGGCCACGGAGAGAACACTGAAGCTTTCTTT
13 NA TRBJ2-7 TRBV6-6 CASSYLRGNEQYF TGTGCCAGCAGTTACCTCCGGGGGAACGAGCAGTACTTC
12 TRBD1 TRBJ2-4 TRBV29-1 CSGGQGESLQYF TGCAGCGGAGGGCAGGGGGAATCTCTTCAGTACTTC
14 TRBD2 TRBJ2-2 TRBV4-2 CASTYSSGGGELFF TGTGCCAGCACTTACTCTAGCGGAGGCGGGGAGCTGTTTTTT